A single sample gave rise to the 19 T cell receptor beta chains below, sequenced in a study of human CD8 memory T cell subsets. Production of TCR beta libraries used UMI-labeled 5' RACE as the method. TCRdb reanalyzed the 5' RACE reads and collapses them to one entry per CDR3 protein, without DNA. This repertoire includes about 10,000 distinct CDR3 sequences. Sequencing used CD8+ stem-like memory T cells (TSCM and TCM) sorted from PBMCs. As to subset: stem-like memory CD8 T cells (TSTEM), CCR7+ PD-1- TIGIT-. The source of these receptors is a human donor in good health.

This sequence joins TRBV19 and TRBJ1-2; the TCRdb D gene call, TRBD1, has no DNA to confirm it. From germline, CDR1 is LNHDA and CDR2 SQIVND (reference sequence). The CDR3 runs to 14 residues. The CDR3 spells CASSSGGANYGYTF.

This sequence joins TRBV19 and TRBJ1-6. Germline CDR1 is LNHDA and CDR2 is SQIVND (reference sequence). The CDR3 extends over 13 amino acids. The CDR3 sequence is CASGPPLQGTLHF. The variable domain in full, completed from reference TRBV19 and TRBJ1-6, reads DGGITQSPKYLFRKEGQNVTLSCEQNLNHDAMYWYRQDPGQGLRLIYYSQIVNDFQKGDIAEGYSVSREKKESFPLTVTSAQKNPTAFYLCASGPPLQGTLHFGNGTRLTVT.

Its frequency marks this clonotype as medium-sized. The chain combines TRBV29-1 with TRBJ2-1; TCRdb reports TRBD1, a call that lacks DNA to check it against. Germline CDR1 and CDR2: SQVTM and ANQGSEA. The CDR3 extends over 13 amino acids. CDR3 region: CSVGQGAVNEQFF.

The V and J genes are TRBV7-3 and TRBJ2-1. CDR1 SGHTA and CDR2 FQGTGA come from the germline V gene. This CDR3 has 15 amino acids. CDR3: CASSSGLNPNNEQFF.

V usage is TRBV28 and J usage is TRBJ2-1; lacking DNA, the TRBD2 call made by TCRdb goes unchecked. The CDR3 extends over 15 amino acids. CDR1 is MDHEN, CDR2 SYDVKM, per germline. CDR3: CASSSTGLAGAEQFF.

J is TRBJ1-5 and V is TRBV2; the TRBD1 assignment by TCRdb is unverifiable without DNA. Germline-derived CDR1 and CDR2 are SNHLY and FYNNEI. The CDR3 has 14 amino acids. The CDR3: CASSTGTGGQPQHF.

The chain recombines TRBV28 with TRBJ2-1; the D gene TCRdb calls, TRBD2, cannot be checked with no DNA. Per germline, CDR1 MDHEN and CDR2 SYDVKM. The CDR3 length is 14 residues. CDR3: CANSEAGGNNEQFF.

The V and J genes are TRBV7-8 and TRBJ2-7. Germline CDR1 reads SGHVS; CDR2 reads FQNEAQ. The CDR3 has 14 amino acids. CDR3 sequence: CASSLGRSSYEQYF.

The CDR3 sequence: CASSESEGEQYF. This chain links TRBV10-1 with TRBJ2-7; absent DNA, TCRdb's TRBD2 call cannot be checked. The CDR3 is made up of 12 amino acids. The germline V gene has CDR1 WNHNN and CDR2 SYGVQD (reference sequence).

The rearrangement uses TRBV24-1 and TRBJ2-1; TCRdb lists TRBD1, though no DNA is available to test this call. Germline CDR1 and CDR2: KGHDR and SFDVKD. There are 15 residues in the CDR3. The CDR3 spells CATSGVGQGWNEQFF.

Frequency places this clonotype as medium-sized. The chain recombines TRBV29-1 with TRBJ2-1; TCRdb proposes TRBD2, but this gene call is untestable without DNA. The CDR3 is made up of 14 amino acids. Germline CDR1 and CDR2: SQVTM and ANQGSEA. Here the CDR3 reads CSVEFAGSYNEQFF.

The chain combines TRBV7-9 with TRBJ2-7; without DNA, the TCRdb call of TRBD2 cannot be checked. CDR3 size: 16 residues. Germline V gene data show CDR1 as SEHNR and CDR2 as FQNEAQ (reference sequence). CDR3 sequence: CASSHSSASGDYEQYF. The full variable domain, completed using reference TRBV7-9 and TRBJ2-7, is DTGVSQNPRHKITKRGQNVTFRCDPISEHNRLYWYRQTLGQGPEFLTYFQNEAQLEKSRLLSDRFSAERPKGSFSTLEIQRTEQGDSAMYLCASSHSSASGDYEQYFGPGTRLTVT.

V usage is TRBV5-5 and J usage is TRBJ2-7; TCRdb reports TRBD2, a call that lacks DNA to check it against. The germline V gene encodes CDR1 SGHKS and CDR2 YYEKEE (reference sequence). CDR3 size: 16 residues. CDR3 in amino acids: CASSPYLRGALDEQYF.

V and J are TRBV12-5 and TRBJ2-2. CDR3 length: 11 amino acids. Germline lookup yields CDR1 LGHNT and CDR2 FRNRAP. Here the CDR3 reads CASGLAGELFF.

The chain links TRBV29-1 to TRBJ2-1; no DNA is available, so the TRBD1 call from TCRdb remains unchecked. Per the germline V gene, CDR1 is SQVTM and CDR2 is ANQGSEA. CDR3 length: 15 amino acids. The CDR3 region is CSVDLRDREYNEQFF.

This clonotype counts as medium-sized by frequency. The chain combines TRBV7-9 with TRBJ2-7; TCRdb lists TRBD1, though no DNA is available to test this call. This CDR3 has 14 amino acids. Per the germline V gene, CDR1 is SEHNR and CDR2 is FQNEAQ (reference sequence). The CDR3 sequence: CASSFQGQGYEQYF.

The chain uses TRBV18 and TRBJ2-2. Germline CDR1 KGHSH, CDR2 LQKENI. The CDR3 is made up of 14 amino acids. CDR3 region: CASSRRTDTGELFF. Variable domain in full (rest from reference TRBV18 and TRBJ2-2): NAGVMQNPRHLVRRRGQEARLRCSPMKGHSHVYWYRQLPEEGLKFMVYLQKENIIDESGMPKERFSAEFPKEGPSILRIQQVVRGDSAAYFCASSRRTDTGELFFGEGSRLTVL.

This sequence joins TRBV11-2 and TRBJ2-1; TCRdb's D gene call, TRBD2, goes unchecked for lack of DNA. The CDR3 sequence is 15 residues long. Per germline, CDR1 SGHAT and CDR2 FQNNGV. Here the CDR3 reads CASSLLAGGLNEQFF.

The chain employs TRBV12-5 and TRBJ1-2. The CDR3 totals 12 residues. CDR1 LGHNT and CDR2 FRNRAP come from the germline V gene. The CDR3 sequence is CASDDLKGGYTF.